The table lists the clone carrying this T cell receptor beta chain with many counts. The antigen is undetermined. MiXCR was used by TCRdb to re-call the PCR reads. There are approximately 17,000 clones in the sample; around 23% occur only once, and 15% lies in the top ten. The sample is drawn from a study of metastatic and nonmetastatic thyroid tumors. Study-wide points: TCR beta diversity was reportedly significantly higher in malignant thyroid tumors than benign nodules, in blood and tumor.

Among the patients, none had received any treatment before thyroid surgery. Germline assignment: CDR1 MNHNS and CDR2 SASEGT. V gave up 2 bases and J gave up 8 bases; unmatched junction bases: 6. The CDR3 is 14 amino acids. This chain links TRBV6-1 with TRBJ2-1; TRBD1 aligns across 7 bases. The TCR was taken from a female donor with papillary thyroid cancer or a benign thyroid nodule (not recorded which). Some clones in this sample may be carry-over from other donors' samples. Sequencing was done on a sample of adjacent normal tissue. This CDR3 reads CASSETDRVHEQFF. The DNA for the CDR3 is TGTGCCAGCAGTGAAACCGACAGGGTCCATGAGCAGTTCTTC.